This entry features one T cell receptor beta chain sequence. These data originate in a study of CD8 T cells in Susac syndrome. The RNA input was about 0.5 to 1 ug, and it was reverse transcribed with random hexamers. TCRdb ran MiXCR on the immunoSEQ multiplex PCR reads and lists one entry per CDR3 protein. The sample has fewer than 200,000 distinct CDR3 sequences; around 90% are singletons. The CDR3 loop spans 12 amino acids. The V and J ends lost 2 bases and 6 bases respectively, with 8 bases between them. Germline CDR1 is DFQATT and CDR2 is SNEGSKA (reference sequence). The gene calls are TRBV20-1 and TRBJ2-1; D not resolved. Sequenced sample: CD4+ T cells from PBMCs. The sequence was obtained from a human donor with Susac syndrome. CDR3 protein: CSARPPGNEQFF. For the CDR3, the DNA is TGCAGTGCTAGACCCCCGGGCAATGAGCAGTTCTTC.